This T cell receptor beta chain was captured in a study of CD8+ T cells in alopecia areata. Study summary: Spontaneously alopecic C3H/HeJ graft donors, about 6-12 months old, gave skin to roughly 7-10-week-old female C3H/HeJ mice. Findings and limits, study-wide: Scalp samples also contribute reads from the resident alphabeta T cells found in normal skin. In patients, TCRs were shared less clearly than in mice, and HLA may possibly be involved. Higher clonality and more expanded CD8+ clones appeared in lesional than normal scalp.

A sort of pooled cutaneous lymph node cells used CD4, CD8alpha, NKG2D, NKG2ACE and other stains. V was clipped by 3 bases and J by 6 bases; unmatched bases: 5. The CDR3 has 15 residues. The V gene's germline CDR1 is LGHNA and CDR2 YNLKQL (reference sequence). Extracted from the samples, RNA was reverse transcribed into cDNA to serve as the sequencing template. The table came from immunoSEQ multiplex PCR; TCRdb's copy has only in-frame clones and leaves some out. Observed in the sample are approximately 300,000 clones, none of them singletons. This clone was detected only a few times. The target antigen is unknown. Gene names and germline refer to mouse. The DNA ends 3 residues before the CDR3 does, and the rest of the CDR3 is filled in from the germline J gene.

This receptor was taken from a C3H/HeJ mouse with alopecia areata. The strain's MHC: H2-k. The sequenced sample consisted of CD4+ T cells sorted from a lymph node. The chain couples TRBV5 to TRBJ1-6; 7 positions agree with TRBD1. TRBJ1-6 is treated as an ORF (open reading frame) with a function not yet certain. The DNA read from the CDR3 is TGTGCCAGCAGCCACGCACAGGGGATTAATTCGCCC. This gives the protein CASSHAQGINSP. The whole CDR3 sequence is CASSHAQGINSPLYF.